The T cell receptor (beta chain) under discussion was sequenced for a study of CD8 T cells in ankylosing spondylitis. Notes on the study in general: Clones tied to disease were said to be significantly enriched in matched ankylosing spondylitis synovial fluid. Several highly homologous variants made up a TCR beta motif that seemed to typify ankylosing spondylitis blood. Disease-linked clones, CD8+, were relatively rare in peripheral blood. Prior work had noted some motif variants in reactive arthritis blood and synovial fluid.

The authors made TCR beta libraries by quantitative 5'-RACE with molecular barcodes. Using its own MiXCR run on the 5' RACE reads, TCRdb lists one record per CDR3 protein. The sample shows some 240,000 distinct CDR3 sequences, about 6.7% of them seen only once. This clonotype was counted a few times. Its target is unknown. V dropped 0 bases and J dropped 1 base, with 16 bases sitting between them. The CDR3 extends over 17 amino acids. Germline V lookup: CDR1 LGHNA, CDR2 YSLEER. The specimen was blood, either unsorted or a sorted T cell fraction (not recorded which). The rearrangement joins TRBV4-3 to TRBJ2-7; D gene ambiguous. This TCR was sampled from a male donor with ankylosing spondylitis. The CDR3 here is CASSQDLGSIPSYEQYF. The CDR3 DNA is TGCGCCAGCAGCCAAGATCTGGGCAGCATACCGTCCTACGAGCAGTACTTC.